This T cell receptor (beta chain) comes out of a study of T cell changes during pregnancy in multiple sclerosis. The protocol was immunoSEQ multiplex PCR, while the TCRdb copy is restricted to in-frame clones and leaves out a portion. Of about 83,000 clones in the sample, over 80% were seen once. V lost 1 base to trimming and J lost 3 bases; unmatched junction nucleotides: 6. The CDR3 spans 19 residues. CDR1 and CDR2 (germline): LGHNA, YSLEER. V is TRBV4-3 and J is TRBJ2-1, with 16 nucleotides matching TRBD2. This specimen was PBMCs, taken in the first trimester of pregnancy. The clonotype comes from a female donor in good health, serving as a control in a pregnancy study. Some clones in this sample may be carry-over from other donors' samples. CDR3 in DNA: TGCGCCAGCAGCCAAGCCGGGACTAGCGGGAGGGAACTCTACAATGAGCAGTTCTTC. Protein sequence: CASSQAGTSGRELYNEQFF.